The 30 T cell receptor beta chains listed next were all sequenced from one sample in a study of T cell changes during pregnancy in multiple sclerosis. The assay was immunoSEQ multiplex PCR, and TCRdb's table has in-frame clones only and misses some. The table lists tens of thousands of clones, around 90% of them singletons. Sequencing used peripheral blood, obtained after pregnancy. Receptor source: a female donor in good health, enrolled as a control in a pregnancy study.

J is TRBJ2-7 and V is TRBV5-4, with 9 bases lining up with TRBD1. The V gene end was trimmed by 2 bases and the J gene end by 4 bases; junction bases not matched to a gene: 4. This CDR3 has 14 amino acids. Germline loops: CDR1 SGHNT, CDR2 YYREEE (reference sequence). The CDR3 DNA reads TGTGCCAGCAGCTTTATTGGGACAGGGTACGAGCAGTACTTC. Translated, it gives CASSFIGTGYEQYF. Complete variable domain (other parts from reference TRBV5-4 and TRBJ2-7): ETGVTQSPTHLIKTRGQQVTLRCSSQSGHNTVSWYQQALGQGPQFIFQYYREEENGRGNFPPRFSGLQFPNYSSELNVNALELDDSALYLCASSFIGTGYEQYFGPGTRLTVT.

The CDR3 DNA follows: TGTGCCAGCAGCGCCAGACAGGGTCCGAACACTGAAGCTTTCTTT. It is translated as CASSARQGPNTEAFF. The J gene is TRBJ1-1, the V gene TRBV9; 7 bases map to TRBD1. Germline V gene lookup returns CDR1 SGDLS and CDR2 YYNGEE. Trimming took 3 bases from V and 1 from J; bases not matched to a gene: 6. This CDR3 spans 15 amino acids.

The chain uses TRBV30 and TRBJ2-1; 9 nucleotides agree with TRBD2. Germline V lookup: CDR1 GTSNPN, CDR2 SVGIG (reference sequence). Unmatched junction bases numbered 7, after V lost 2 bases and J lost 5 bases. The CDR3 extends over 15 amino acids. The CDR3 loop reads CAWSNGAGGDNEQFF. CDR3 coding DNA: TGTGCCTGGAGTAATGGGGCGGGGGGGGACAATGAGCAGTTCTTC.

This rearrangement joins TRBV6-5 to TRBJ1-2; 7 bases align to TRBD1. CDR3 length: 15 residues. With 5 bases clipped from V and 0 bases from J, the junction kept 6 bases outside the gene matches. Looked up from germline, CDR1 is MNHEY and CDR2 is SVGAGI. CDR3 protein: CASSPDRTTNYGYTF. CDR3 nucleotide sequence: TGTGCCAGCAGTCCGGACAGGACCACTAACTATGGCTACACCTTC.

The chain couples TRBV20-1 to TRBJ2-3; possibly TRBD1 for D (5 bases). The CDR3 loop spans 11 amino acids. V lost 1 base, J lost 7 bases, and 6 bases lay in between. Looked up from germline, CDR1 is DFQATT and CDR2 is SNEGSKA (reference sequence). The CDR3 DNA sequence: TGCAGTGCTAGAGGGGGCAATACGCAGTATTTT. Its translation is CSARGGNTQYF.

CDR3 nucleotide sequence: TGTGCCAGCAGCCAAGCGATCGGACAGACCAACTATGGCTACACCTTC. This encodes CASSQAIGQTNYGYTF. The V gene is TRBV4-2, the J gene TRBJ1-2; D may be TRBD1 (6 bases). Trimming took off 1 base at V and 2 bases at J, with 14 bases between the two ends. This CDR3 contains 16 residues. The germline CDR1 and CDR2 sequences are LGHNA and YNFKEQ.

This clone turned up a few times. V and J are TRBV5-1 and TRBJ2-5; 9 bases line up with TRBD2. The CDR3 consists of 17 residues. CDR1 and CDR2 (germline): SGHRS, YFSETQ. Losses at the gene ends were 0 bases for V and 5 bases for J; bases not matched to a gene: 11. Here the CDR3 reads CASSLALPLAGEETQYF. The CDR3 nucleotides are TGCGCCAGCAGCTTGGCGCTCCCTTTAGCGGGAGAGGAGACCCAGTACTTC.

This clone is labeled medium-sized. The J gene is TRBJ2-7, the V gene TRBV4-1; D possibly corresponds to TRBD1 (5 bases). This CDR3 is built from 13 residues. CDR1 MGHRA and CDR2 YSYEKL come from the germline V gene. Trimming shortened V by 3 bases and J by 5 bases, and 11 bases separated the two germline ends. CDR3 in DNA: TGCGCCAGCAGCCAGGGGCTGACGAACGAGCAGTACTTC. It is translated as CASSQGLTNEQYF.

The chain recombines TRBV27 with TRBJ2-7; 7 bases match TRBD1. The ends lost 6 bases at V and 4 bases at J; junction bases unmatched: 12. CDR3 length: 15 residues. CDR1 and CDR2 (germline): MNHEY, SMNVEV (reference sequence). CDR3 residues: CASRPTLRGMYEQYF. In nucleotides, the CDR3 is TGTGCCAGCAGACCTACCCTCAGGGGGATGTACGAGCAGTACTTC.

This clone was counted once. The chain joins TRBV28 to TRBJ2-7; TRBD2 aligns across 13 bases. This CDR3 contains 15 residues. The germline gives CDR1 MDHEN, CDR2 SYDVKM. With 7 bases clipped from V and 2 bases from J, the junction kept 5 bases outside the gene matches. The CDR3 DNA reads as TGTGCCAGCACCACCGGGACTAGCGGGGCCTACGAGCAGTACTTC. Translated, it gives CASTTGTSGAYEQYF. Full variable domain (rest looked up from reference TRBV28 and TRBJ2-7): DVKVTQSSRYLVKRTGEKVFLECVQDMDHENMFWYRQDPGLGLRLIYFSYDVKMKEKGDIPEGYSVSREKKERFSLILESASTNQTSMYLCASTTGTSGAYEQYFGPGTRLTVT.

This rearrangement joins TRBV7-6 to TRBJ1-5, with D maybe TRBD1 (6 bases). Trimming took off 5 bases at V and 9 bases at J, with 14 bases between the two ends. Germline V gene sequence: CDR1 SGHVS, CDR2 FNYEAQ. This CDR3 has 13 amino acids. The CDR3 nucleotides read TGTGCCAGCAGCCCCCGGCAGGGGTTGCCCCAGCATTTT. Its translation is CASSPRQGLPQHF.

CDR3 bases: TGTGCCAGCACCGACGGGGGTCTAGCGGGAGTAAGTTACACCGGGGAGCTGTTTTTT. Translation: CASTDGGLAGVSYTGELFF. This chain connects TRBV7-6 to TRBJ2-2; 10 bases map to TRBD2. This CDR3 is built from 19 residues. Per the germline V gene, CDR1 is SGHVS and CDR2 is FNYEAQ. Unmatched junction bases numbered 17, after V lost 7 bases and J lost 3 bases.

V gene TRBV29-1 combines with J gene TRBJ1-1, with D possibly being TRBD1 (6 bases). The V and J ends lost 0 bases and 1 base respectively, with 18 bases between them. Germline lookup yields CDR1 SQVTM and CDR2 ANQGSEA. This CDR3 has 17 residues. The CDR3 region has the DNA TGCAGCGTTGAAGACCCCTTGACGCAGGGGAGGAACACTGAAGCTTTCTTT. It translates to CSVEDPLTQGRNTEAFF.

The chain is built from TRBV4-3 and TRBJ2-3; D not certain. The CDR3 covers 13 residues. V was cut by 1 base and J by 6 bases, with 8 bases left in between. Germline V gives CDR1 LGHNA, CDR2 YSLEER. The CDR3 nucleotides read TGCGCCAGCAGCCAAGTCTTGACTGATACGCAGTATTTT. It is translated as CASSQVLTDTQYF.

Written as DNA, the CDR3 is TGTGCCAGCAGGCCAGACTATAGCAATCAGCCCCAGCATTTT. Its protein is CASRPDYSNQPQHF. This chain uses TRBV7-8 with TRBJ1-5; no definite D call. The CDR3 extends over 14 amino acids. Germline V lookup: CDR1 SGHVS, CDR2 FQNEAQ. Trimming took off 6 bases at V and 0 bases at J, with 9 bases between the two ends.

This chain connects TRBV18 to TRBJ1-2; 9 nucleotides line up with TRBD1. CDR3 size: 17 residues. V lost 0 bases to trimming and J lost 3 bases; unmatched junction nucleotides: 8. From germline, CDR1 is KGHSH and CDR2 LQKENI. The CDR3 DNA follows: TGTGCCAGCTCACCACCGAAAGGGACAGGGATGGACTATGGCTACACCTTC. It yields the protein CASSPPKGTGMDYGYTF.

The rearrangement joins TRBV6-5 to TRBJ2-1; D is ambiguous. V was cut by 0 bases and J by 10 bases, with 7 bases left in between. The CDR3 loop spans 12 amino acids. CDR1 and CDR2 from the germline V gene are MNHEY and SVGAGI. In DNA form, the CDR3 reads TGTGCCAGCAGTTACTCGACTTCGGAGCAGTTCTTC. Residues: CASSYSTSEQFF.

The chain links TRBV15 to TRBJ2-2; 14 bases match TRBD2. Germline CDR1 LNHNV, CDR2 YYDKDF (reference sequence). V was clipped by 1 base and J by 4 bases; unmatched bases: 8. The CDR3 has 19 residues. CDR3 nucleotide sequence: TGTGCCACCAGCAGAGGAGGGACTAGCGGGAGCTTCGGCACCGGGGAGCTGTTTTTT. Amino acids: CATSRGGTSGSFGTGELFF.

The chain uses TRBV5-4 and TRBJ1-5, with D maybe TRBD1 (5 bases). Trimming cost V 4 bases and J 7 bases, with 12 bases left between them. Germline V CDR1 and CDR2: SGHNT, YYREEE (reference sequence). This CDR3 spans 13 amino acids. CDR3 sequence: CASSAGRQQPQHF. CDR3 nucleotide sequence: TGTGCCAGCAGCGCGGGGCGGCAGCAGCCCCAGCATTTT.

The rearrangement links TRBV6-5 to TRBJ1-3, with a tentative D call TRBD1 (5 bases). Trimming shortened V by 4 bases and J by 4 bases, and 17 bases separated the two germline ends. Germline lookup yields CDR1 MNHEY and CDR2 SVGAGI. The CDR3 loop spans 16 amino acids. As DNA, the CDR3 is TGTGCCAGCAGTTCCCCCCGGGGCGCGGGAGGAAACACCATATATTTT. Protein sequence: CASSSPRGAGGNTIYF.

The CDR3, as DNA: TGTGCCAGCAGCTTAACAGACAGGAATTCACCCCTCCACTTT. Encoded protein: CASSLTDRNSPLHF. The V and J genes are TRBV7-8 and TRBJ1-6, with D maybe TRBD1 (6 bases). V lost 2 bases, J lost 7 bases, and 9 bases lay in between. Germline V gives CDR1 SGHVS, CDR2 FQNEAQ. The CDR3 is 14 residues long.

The V and J genes are TRBV15 and TRBJ2-7, with D maybe TRBD1 (5 bases). The length of the CDR3 is 11 residues. Germline loops: CDR1 LNHNV, CDR2 YYDKDF (reference sequence). Trimming removed 0 bases from V and 9 bases from J, with 6 bases in between. The DNA for the CDR3 is TGTGCCACCAGCAGAGATGGGGCGCAGTACTTC. Translating gives CATSRDGAQYF.

In its sample, this clone was seen once. The chain recombines TRBV4-1 with TRBJ2-7, with D perhaps matching TRBD2 (6 bases). Per the germline V gene, CDR1 is MGHRA and CDR2 is YSYEKL. The CDR3 is 13 amino acids. V was cut by 0 bases and J by 6 bases, with 9 bases left in between. Here the CDR3 DNA reads TGCGCCAGCAGCCAAGACCGGGGGAGCGAGCAGTACTTC. It specifies CASSQDRGSEQYF.

The CDR3 is CASSQDSVSGGQLDGYTF. The CDR3, as DNA: TGCGCCAGCAGCCAAGATTCGGTGTCAGGGGGGCAATTGGATGGCTACACCTTC. The J gene is TRBJ1-2, the V gene TRBV4-3; 7 nucleotides match TRBD1. This CDR3 contains 18 residues. Germline CDR1 and CDR2: LGHNA and YSLEER. V lost 0 bases to trimming and J lost 6 bases; unmatched junction nucleotides: 16.

The chain recombines TRBV7-2 with TRBJ2-7; D not certain. Germline V gives CDR1 SGHTA, CDR2 FQGNSA. This CDR3 spans 12 amino acids. V lost 5 bases to trimming and J lost 3 bases, with 8 bases between them. The CDR3 region is CASSPSGYEQYF. Written as DNA, the CDR3 is TGTGCCAGCAGCCCCTCCGGCTACGAGCAGTACTTC.

This clone was seen once. The chain joins TRBV27 to TRBJ2-1, with D tentatively TRBD2 (5 bases). The V and J ends lost 3 bases and 0 bases respectively, with 9 bases between them. The CDR3 is made up of 15 amino acids. Germline CDR1 and CDR2: MNHEY and SMNVEV (reference sequence). CDR3 nucleotide sequence: TGTGCCAGCAGTTTGCGGGTTGGCTCCTACAATGAGCAGTTCTTC. Translating it yields CASSLRVGSYNEQFF.

V usage is TRBV10-3 and J usage is TRBJ2-7, with a tentative D call TRBD2 (6 bases). The length of the CDR3 is 15 residues. Trimming pared 4 bases from V and 1 base from J, leaving 14 bases between. Germline V gives CDR1 ENHRY, CDR2 SYGVKD. CDR3 DNA sequence: TGTGCCATCAGTGCTAACCCCGGAGGGTCCTACGAGCAGTACTTC. This gives the protein CAISANPGGSYEQYF.

The chain employs TRBV29-1 and TRBJ2-7; 9 bases fit TRBD2. There are 12 residues in the CDR3. The junction had 0 bases not matched to a gene; V was cut back by 4 bases and J by 2 bases. Germline values: CDR1 SQVTM, CDR2 ANQGSEA. CDR3 region: CSVASGAYEQYF. The CDR3 region has the DNA TGCAGCGTTGCTAGCGGGGCCTACGAGCAGTACTTC.

The chain has TRBV7-3 and TRBJ2-3; 10 bases match TRBD2. Trimming took 4 bases from V and 11 from J; bases not matched to a gene: 3. The CDR3 runs to 12 residues. The germline CDR1 and CDR2 sequences are SGHTA and FQGTGA. The CDR3 reads CASSSLAGGQYF. In DNA form, the CDR3 reads TGTGCCAGCAGCTCCTTAGCGGGGGGGCAGTATTTT.

This chain uses TRBV28 with TRBJ2-2; 7 nucleotides align to TRBD2. Unmatched junction bases numbered 3, after V lost 5 bases and J lost 0 bases. Germline values: CDR1 MDHEN, CDR2 SYDVKM. The CDR3 spans 15 residues. This CDR3 is CASSPSGTNTGELFF. The CDR3 nucleotides read TGTGCCAGCAGTCCCAGCGGGACGAACACCGGGGAGCTGTTTTTT.